The next 16 T cell receptor beta chains were all read from a single sample in a study of blood T cell repertoires in COVID-19. Data came from immunoSEQ multiplex PCR; TCRdb stores just in-frame clones and leaves some out. The table includes approximately 210,000 clones, around 84% detected once. Sequenced: peripheral blood. These receptors were taken from a woman of 80 years or more with COVID-19, enrolled during active disease.

The J gene is TRBJ1-2, the V gene TRBV19; D gene uncertain. V lost 3 bases to trimming and J lost 2 bases, with 7 bases between them. The CDR3 runs 13 residues. Germline assignment: CDR1 LNHDA and CDR2 SQIVND (reference sequence). The CDR3 DNA is TGTGCCAGTAGTATGGCCCTCAACTATGGCTACACCTTC. Translating gives CASSMALNYGYTF.

The chain employs TRBV5-1 and TRBJ1-3; TRBD1 matches at 11 bases. Unmatched junction bases numbered 6, after V lost 2 bases and J lost 8 bases. The CDR3 length is 15 residues. CDR1 and CDR2 from the germline V gene are SGHRS and YFSETQ. The CDR3 here is CASSFGQGAADTIYF. For the CDR3, the DNA is TGCGCCAGCAGCTTTGGACAGGGGGCCGCTGACACCATATATTTT.

Concerning this clone itself: Other nucleotide sequences in the sample specify the same CDR3. V gene TRBV10-1 combines with J gene TRBJ1-1, with 7 bases that match TRBD1. From germline, CDR1 is WNHNN and CDR2 SYGVQD (reference sequence). This CDR3 spans 12 amino acids. The trim removed 6 bases at V and 6 bases at J, leaving 4 bases unmatched. The CDR3 region is CASSPTGAEAFF. The CDR3 DNA sequence: TGCGCCAGCAGCCCTACAGGGGCTGAAGCTTTCTTT.

The J gene is TRBJ2-5, the V gene TRBV2; 10 bases match TRBD2. Germline values: CDR1 SNHLY, CDR2 FYNNEI. V was pared by 7 bases and J by 5 bases, with 10 bases of the junction left unmatched. This CDR3 region has 15 residues. The CDR3 coding sequence is TGTGCCAGCATCCTTAACAGCGGGGGGGCCGAGACCCAGTACTTC. Protein product: CASILNSGGAETQYF.

V gene TRBV28 combines with J gene TRBJ1-1; a weak D match, TRBD1 (6 bases). Germline V CDR1 and CDR2: MDHEN, SYDVKM. V was cut by 8 bases and J by 10 bases, with 20 bases left in between. The CDR3 is 13 residues long. The CDR3 nucleotides read TGTGCCAGCCTGCGGGAGGTAGGACAGAGAGCTTTCTTT. Protein: CASLREVGQRAFF.

This sequence joins TRBV9 and TRBJ1-1; 11 nucleotides agree with TRBD1. This CDR3 has 15 residues. CDR1 is SGDLS, CDR2 YYNGEE, per germline. The trim removed 0 bases at V and 6 bases at J, leaving 4 bases unmatched. The CDR3 DNA follows: TGTGCCAGCAGCGTAGAGTGGACAGGGGGCTCTGAAGCTTTCTTT. This codes for CASSVEWTGGSEAFF.

This clone was seen a few times. The V and J genes are TRBV4-3 and TRBJ1-1; no reliable D call. The V gene's germline CDR1 is LGHNA and CDR2 YSLEER. Trimming stripped 1 base from V and 3 bases from J, with 6 bases between. The CDR3 is 13 residues long. The CDR3 sequence is CASSQAVYTEAFF. The CDR3 DNA reads as TGCGCCAGCAGCCAAGCGGTCTACACTGAAGCTTTCTTT.

This clone was counted between two and nine times. This chain uses TRBV5-6 with TRBJ2-3; D unresolved. Trimming stripped 0 bases from V and 1 base from J, with 9 bases between. The CDR3 extends over 15 amino acids. Germline assignment: CDR1 SGHDT and CDR2 YYEEEE. CDR3 protein: CASSLVGAGTDTQYF. The CDR3 DNA follows: TGTGCCAGCAGCTTGGTCGGCGCGGGCACAGATACGCAGTATTTT. Full variable domain (outside the CDR3, taken from reference TRBV5-6 and TRBJ2-3): DAGVTQSPTHLIKTRGQQVTLRCSPKSGHDTVSWYQQALGQGPQFIFQYYEEEERQRGNFPDRFSGHQFPNYSSELNVNALLLGDSALYLCASSLVGAGTDTQYFGPGTRLTVL.

The chain recombines TRBV7-2 with TRBJ1-2, with 10 bases fitting TRBD1. Trimming cost V 3 bases and J 4 bases; bases outside gene matches: 14. CDR1 SGHTA and CDR2 FQGNSA come from the germline V gene. The CDR3 sequence is 18 residues long. In DNA form, the CDR3 reads TGTGCCAGCAGCTTTGCTGGACAGGGGGGAATGGGTAGCTATGGCTACACCTTC. It translates to CASSFAGQGGMGSYGYTF.

The chain links TRBV6-5 to TRBJ1-1; D remains unclear. V dropped 5 bases and J dropped 4 bases, with 14 bases sitting between them. CDR3 length: 14 amino acids. Germline V gives CDR1 MNHEY, CDR2 SVGAGI. CDR3 DNA: TGTGCCAGCAGTCCTCTGTCGACGGGCACTGAAGCTTTCTTT. This encodes CASSPLSTGTEAFF.

V and J are TRBV4-2 and TRBJ1-1, with 9 positions matching TRBD1. V lost 4 bases to trimming and J lost 4 bases; unmatched junction nucleotides: 4. The germline V gene encodes CDR1 LGHNA and CDR2 YNFKEQ. The CDR3 loop spans 14 amino acids. The CDR3 DNA sequence: TGTGCCAGCAGCCCCGACAGGGGGGGCACTGAAGCTTTCTTT. Translated, it gives CASSPDRGGTEAFF.

This clone was detected a few times. DNA of the CDR3: TGTGCCAGCACCCCAGACAGACATGGCTACACCTTC. It codes for CASTPDRHGYTF. This rearrangement joins TRBV28 to TRBJ1-2; weak D call: TRBD1 (5 bases). The germline V gene encodes CDR1 MDHEN and CDR2 SYDVKM. The CDR3 consists of 12 residues. Between the trimmed V and J ends, which lost 7 bases and 6 bases, there was a span of 12 bases.

The chain combines TRBV5-8 with TRBJ1-2; D uncertain. CDR1 and CDR2 (germline): SGHTS, YDEGEE. Trimming removed 0 bases at V and 4 bases at J, with 13 bases between. This CDR3 contains 15 residues. CDR3 nucleotides: TGTGCCAGCAGCTTGGGCCGAACTTATCCCTATGGCTACACCTTC. This encodes CASSLGRTYPYGYTF.

This clone was observed once. The chain recombines TRBV27 with TRBJ2-7; 8 nucleotides match TRBD1. This CDR3 spans 14 amino acids. Trimming removed 5 bases from V and 7 bases from J; junction bases left unmatched: 10. Germline assignment: CDR1 MNHEY and CDR2 SMNVEV (reference sequence). CDR3 sequence (DNA): TGTGCCAGCAGTCCGAGGGACAGGAGGGGTGAGCAGTACTTC. This sequence encodes CASSPRDRRGEQYF.

The gene calls are TRBV7-2 and TRBJ1-6; maybe TRBD1 (6 bases). CDR1 is SGHTA and CDR2 is FQGNSA in the germline V gene. The CDR3 sequence is 17 residues long. Trimming pared 2 bases from V and 7 bases from J, leaving 18 bases between. CDR3 DNA sequence: TGTGCCAGCAGCTTATTATATACAGGGCTGCAGAATTCACCCCTCCACTTT. Residues: CASSLLYTGLQNSPLHF.

In the case of this clone: Other nucleotide sequences in the sample specify the same CDR3. The V and J genes are TRBV5-1 and TRBJ2-5; weak D call: TRBD1 (6 bases). Trimming stripped 4 bases from V and 4 bases from J, with 11 bases between. The germline V gene encodes CDR1 SGHRS and CDR2 YFSETQ. The CDR3 is made up of 13 amino acids. CDR3 nucleotides: TGCGCCAGCAGCCTAGGGGGTGCAGAGACCCAGTACTTC. Translating it yields CASSLGGAETQYF. Complete variable domain (other parts from reference TRBV5-1 and TRBJ2-5): KAGVTQTPRYLIKTRGQQVTLSCSPISGHRSVSWYQQTPGQGLQFLFEYFSETQRNKGNFPGRFSGRQFSNSRSEMNVSTLELGDSALYLCASSLGGAETQYFGPGTRLLVL.